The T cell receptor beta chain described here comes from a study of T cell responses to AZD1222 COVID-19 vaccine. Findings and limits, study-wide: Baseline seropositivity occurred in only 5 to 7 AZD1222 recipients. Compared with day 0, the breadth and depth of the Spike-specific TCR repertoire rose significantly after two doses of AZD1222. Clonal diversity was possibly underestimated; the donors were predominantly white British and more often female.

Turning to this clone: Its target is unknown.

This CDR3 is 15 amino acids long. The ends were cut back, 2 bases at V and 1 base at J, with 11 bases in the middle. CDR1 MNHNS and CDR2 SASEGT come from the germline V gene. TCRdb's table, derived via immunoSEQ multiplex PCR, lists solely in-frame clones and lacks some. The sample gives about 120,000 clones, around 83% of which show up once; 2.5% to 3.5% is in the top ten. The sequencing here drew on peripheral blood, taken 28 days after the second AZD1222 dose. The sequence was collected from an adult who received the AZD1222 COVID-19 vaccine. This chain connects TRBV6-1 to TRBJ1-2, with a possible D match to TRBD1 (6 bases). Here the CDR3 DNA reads TGTGCCAGCAGTGAAACGACAGGCGTTAACTATGGCTACACCTTC. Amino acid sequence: CASSETTGVNYGYTF.